The clone carrying this TCR beta chain appeared a single time. Naive-designated CD8 cells lacked CD45RO, were positively enriched for CCR7, and omitted terminally differentiated effector memory CD45RA+ cells. The data belong to a study of shared clonotypes between healthy human individuals. Germline values: CDR1 SGHVS, CDR2 FNYEAQ. The CDR3 runs 14 residues. Trimming cost V 3 bases and J 2 bases; bases outside gene matches: 1. The assay was immunoSEQ multiplex PCR, and TCRdb's table has in-frame clones only and misses some. The sample consists of almost 700,000 clones, under 95% of them appearing once.

The source is a man aged 25 to 40 in good health. The chain carries TRBV7-6 and TRBJ1-5, with TRBD1 matching over 7 bases. The specimen sequenced was naive CD8+ T cells sorted from blood. Written as DNA, the CDR3 is TGTGCCAGCAGCTTCGGACAGGGCAATCAGCCCCAGCATTTT. It encodes CASSFGQGNQPQHF.